Listed below are T cell receptor beta chains from one sample, sequenced in a study of tumor-infiltrating lymphocytes in primary liver carcinoma. TCRdb passed the multiplex PCR reads through MiXCR, listing each CDR3 protein once. In the table there are around 56,000 distinct CDR3 sequences, just over 70% of which are singletons. The sample comprised liver tumor tissue from sampling region 2. The receptors were gathered from a man aged 40-49 years with primary liver carcinoma and hepatitis B virus infection. CDR3s leave out the opening cysteine and the closing phenylalanine or tryptophan.

J gene,V gene,CDR3 protein
TRBJ1-1,TRBV4-2,ASSHDYGRGFWTEAF
TRBJ2-1,TRBV24-1,ATSDLLAPYNEQF
TRBJ2-5,TRBV5-5,TSSNPNGKETQY
TRBJ2-1,TRBV6-1,TSSEEAGGCNEQF
TRBJ2-1,TRBV7-8,ASSKRGLADNEQF
TRBJ2-7,TRBV5-4,ASSLDPGYREQY
TRBJ2-1,TRBV11-2,ASSLNGGWYNEQF
TRBJ2-7,TRBV13,ASSLQLRNPEQY
TRBJ2-2,TRBV5-6,VSSSRNTGELF
TRBJ2-2,TRBV11-2,ASSFAGSNTGGPF
TRBJ2-1,TRBV14,ASSTVAGWVDNEQF
TRBJ2-3,TRBV6-6,ASRSTGGGDTQY
TRBJ2-1,TRBV4-1,TSSTPPASIYNEQF
TRBJ2-7,TRBV6-1,ASSENKENELY
TRBJ2-7,TRBV7-9,ASSCAGALNYEQY
TRBJ2-1,TRBV10-2,STSFGMDEQF
TRBJ2-1,TRBV4-2,ACSHAGGQGNNEQL
TRBJ2-5,TRBV4-2,ANSQDLMGGPTLDTQC
TRBJ2-2,TRBV28,ASSSRGGAGTSKNTGELF
TRBJ2-7,TRBV11-2,TSSLTDRAYEQY
TRBJ2-2,TRBV11-2,ARSFGGSNTGKLF
TRBJ1-2,TRBV5-5,ASNSAGGAPGYGYT
TRBJ2-2,TRBV11-2,ASKFAGSNTGELF
TRBJ2-7,TRBV5-6,ASSMATGFWHY
TRBJ2-3,TRBV4-1,AISKTIALAGITDTQY
TRBJ2-3,TRBV4-3,ASRRGSGAPLDTQY
TRBJ2-3,TRBV28,ASSLVGLVTDTQY
TRBJ1-2,TRBV6-2/TRBV6-3,ASSASTGLGGYT
TRBJ1-2,TRBV6-1,ASSEIRDNYGYT
TRBJ2-3,TRBV4-2,TSSRVALLAGATDTQY
TRBJ2-7,TRBV12-3/TRBV12-4,ASSPLDGGEQY
TRBJ2-7,TRBV5-6,TSSTGTSWEQY
TRBJ1-2,TRBV11-2,ASRLGGTALGGYT
TRBJ2-7,TRBV6-2/TRBV6-3,ANSTTGWYEQY
TRBJ2-7,TRBV11-2,ASNLDVRGQGSYEQH
TRBJ2-2,TRBV29-1,SVVVGIVNTGEMF
TRBJ2-5,TRBV29-1,SIRTSGSWEETQY
TRBJ1-4,TRBV6-1,TISIMDTNEKLF
TRBJ2-6,TRBV4-2,ASSQETGGITRANVLT
TRBJ1-1,TRBV4-2,ASSQDYGQSSWTEAF
TRBJ2-3,TRBV11-1,ASSFGTSIDTQY
TRBJ2-3,TRBV11-2,ASSLGRATGTDPQY
TRBJ1-5,TRBV4-3,TSSQDGFGPQPQH
TRBJ2-3,TRBV4-1,ARSLTIALARVTDTQY
TRBJ1-2,TRBV6-2/TRBV6-3,ASSGDGYGYT
TRBJ1-5,TRBV29-1,SVRAGDFNKPQH
TRBJ2-3,TRBV6-2/TRBV6-3,ASSHRVGGDTQY
TRBJ2-5,TRBV29-1,SAGGHRAETQY